The 24 T cell receptor beta chains below come from one sample, sequenced in a study of T cells after yellow fever vaccination. MiXCR, applied by TCRdb to the 5' RACE reads, yields one record per CDR3 protein. The sample holds some 670,000 distinct CDR3 sequences, 9% to 15% seen once. This material consisted of PBMCs, taken on the day of the yellow fever booster vaccination. The receptors were gathered from a man younger than 40 who received the YFV17D yellow fever vaccine.

This clonotype was picked up a small number of times. The V gene is TRBV28, the J gene TRBJ1-4; 7 bases are shared with TRBD1. Germline V gives CDR1 MDHEN, CDR2 SYDVKM. The junction had 16 bases not matched to a gene; V was cut back by 8 bases and J by 7 bases. This CDR3 is 16 amino acids long. DNA for the CDR3: TGTGCCAGCCTACCAGGGGGGTCCATAAGGGGTGAAAAACTGTTTTTT. Translation gives CASLPGGSIRGEKLFF.

This clonotype has more than one count but fewer than ten. The J gene is TRBJ2-5, the V gene TRBV20-1, with 10 nucleotides matching TRBD1. Trimming at V came to 3 bases and at J to 5 bases, leaving 9 bases not matched to a gene. Germline lookup yields CDR1 DFQATT and CDR2 SNEGSKA (reference sequence). CDR3 length: 15 residues. Here the CDR3 DNA reads TGCAGTGCTAGGGAAGGGACAGGGGTGTTTGAGACCCAGTACTTC. It yields the protein CSAREGTGVFETQYF.

The chain links TRBV13 to TRBJ2-2, with 12 bases matching TRBD2. CDR3 size: 18 residues. CDR1 and CDR2 from the germline V gene are PRHDT and FYEKMQ (reference sequence). This CDR3 is CTCSLGLAGGPSTGELFF. As DNA, the CDR3 is TGTACCTGCAGTTTAGGCCTAGCGGGAGGGCCTAGTACCGGGGAGCTGTTTTTT. The full variable domain, rest sourced from reference TRBV13 and TRBJ2-2, is AAGVIQSPRHLIKEKRETATLKCYPIPRHDTVYWYQQGPGQDPQFLISFYEKMQSDKGSIPDRFSAQQFSDYHSELNMSSLELGDSALYFCTCSLGLAGGPSTGELFFGEGSRLTVL.

The rearrangement joins TRBV23-1 to TRBJ2-2; 9 bases fit TRBD1. TRBV23-1 is recorded as an ORF, its role being uncertain. The CDR3 extends over 16 amino acids. Losses at the gene ends were 0 bases for V and 3 bases for J; bases not matched to a gene: 2. The CDR3 coding sequence is TGCGCCAGCAGTCAATCCGGGACAGGGCACACCGGGGAGCTGTTTTTT. As protein: CASSQSGTGHTGELFF.

V usage is TRBV20-1 and J usage is TRBJ2-5; 11 positions match TRBD2. The CDR3 loop spans 15 amino acids. Losses at the gene ends were 6 bases for V and 5 bases for J; bases not matched to a gene: 11. Germline CDR1 and CDR2: DFQATT and SNEGSKA (reference sequence). The CDR3 reads CSANSLAGGYETQYF. In DNA form, the CDR3 reads TGCAGTGCCAACAGTCTAGCGGGAGGATATGAGACCCAGTACTTC.

This clonotype was seen a few times. The rearrangement links TRBV7-3 to TRBJ2-5, with 7 bases matching TRBD2. The CDR3 runs 15 residues. J lost 2 bases, V lost 5 bases, and 8 bases had no gene match. CDR1 is SGHTA, CDR2 FQGTGA, per germline. DNA of the CDR3: TGTGCCAGCAGCCTCAGAGCGGGAACACAAGAGACCCAGTACTTC. It codes for CASSLRAGTQETQYF.

V and J are TRBV20-1 and TRBJ1-3; D is ambiguous. The CDR3 covers 13 residues. Between the trimmed V and J ends, which lost 3 bases and 7 bases, there was a span of 13 bases. Germline V gene sequence: CDR1 DFQATT, CDR2 SNEGSKA (reference sequence). CDR3 sequence reads: CSASRRLGNTIYF. The CDR3 bases are TGCAGTGCTAGCCGGCGCTTGGGGAACACCATATATTTT.

The chain links TRBV6-2 or TRBV6-3 to TRBJ2-4, with D perhaps TRBD1 or TRBD2 (5 bases each). This CDR3 has 16 residues. From germline, CDR1 is MNHEY and CDR2 SVGEGT. Trimming took off 1 base at V and 9 bases at J, with 19 bases between the two ends. CDR3 protein: CASSYWAAGTWGIQYF. CDR3 sequence (DNA): TGTGCCAGCAGTTACTGGGCCGCCGGGACGTGGGGCATTCAGTACTTC.

This chain uses TRBV4-3 with TRBJ1-4; D gene ambiguous. Deletions cut 0 bases from V and 0 bases from J, with 5 bases between. CDR3 length: 15 residues. CDR1 is LGHNA and CDR2 is YSLEER in the germline V gene. CDR3: CASSQESTTNEKLFF. CDR3 sequence (DNA): TGCGCCAGCAGCCAAGAGAGTACAACTAATGAAAAACTGTTTTTT.

The rearrangement joins TRBV7-6 to TRBJ2-1, with D possibly TRBD2 on 6 matching bases. CDR1 and CDR2 (germline): SGHVS, FNYEAQ. Trimming pared 1 base from V and 6 bases from J, leaving 16 bases between. This CDR3 comprises 16 residues. The CDR3 spells CASSLGGGGARNEQFF. The CDR3, as DNA: TGTGCCAGCAGCTTAGGGGGCGGAGGGGCGCGCAATGAGCAGTTCTTC.

This clonotype was counted only a few times. The chain links TRBV11-2 to TRBJ1-1, with D perhaps TRBD1 (5 bases). The CDR3 extends over 14 amino acids. Trimming shortened V by 4 bases and J by 0 bases, and 9 bases separated the two germline ends. Germline CDR1 is SGHAT and CDR2 is FQNNGV. CDR3 coding DNA: TGTGCCAGCAGCTGGGGCAGCATGAACACTGAAGCTTTCTTT. The encoded protein is CASSWGSMNTEAFF.

This clonotype was seen more than once but under ten times. The chain couples TRBV20-1 to TRBJ2-1; maybe TRBD2 (6 bases). The germline V gene has CDR1 DFQATT and CDR2 SNEGSKA (reference sequence). The CDR3 runs 14 residues. V gave up 3 bases and J gave up 7 bases, with 16 bases separating them. CDR3 coding DNA: TGCAGTGCTAGTCCGGGACTCCCCGTTAATGAGCAGTTCTTC. This translates into CSASPGLPVNEQFF.

This clonotype was seen a few times. The chain is built from TRBV12-5 and TRBJ2-5, with no clear D. CDR1 is LGHNT, CDR2 FRNRAP, per germline. The CDR3 totals 14 residues. V was clipped by 7 bases and J by 2 bases, with 14 bases between them. The CDR3 DNA reads as TGTGCTAGTGCCCTGCTATTATCTCAAGAGACCCAGTACTTC. This gives the protein CASALLLSQETQYF.

This clonotype was recorded at least ten times. The chain has TRBV4-3 and TRBJ2-3; 9 positions match TRBD2. From germline, CDR1 is LGHNA and CDR2 YSLEER. The CDR3 is 17 residues long. Trimming at V came to 0 bases and at J to 2 bases, leaving 6 bases not matched to a gene. The CDR3 DNA follows: TGCGCCAGCAGCCAAGATGGCCCTAGCGGGATCACAGATACGCAGTATTTT. Translation gives CASSQDGPSGITDTQYF.

This clonotype appeared once. The chain uses TRBV3-1 and TRBJ2-2; D gene uncertain. The germline V gene has CDR1 LGHDT and CDR2 YNNKEL (reference sequence). This CDR3 is built from 12 residues. V gave up 3 bases and J gave up 9 bases, with 8 bases separating them. This CDR3 reads CASSQLGWELFF. Written as DNA, the CDR3 is TGTGCCAGCAGCCAGCTCGGCTGGGAGCTGTTTTTT.

This clonotype has more than one count but fewer than ten. The rearrangement links TRBV9 to TRBJ2-1; D is possibly TRBD1 (5 bases). Germline values: CDR1 SGDLS, CDR2 YYNGEE. Trimming took 3 bases from V and 8 from J, leaving 9 bases between them. This CDR3 comprises 12 residues. The CDR3: CASSAQGYEQFF. The CDR3, as DNA: TGTGCCAGCAGCGCGCAGGGTTATGAGCAGTTCTTC.

This sequence joins TRBV20-1 and TRBJ2-1; D perhaps matches TRBD2 (5 bases). Looked up from germline, CDR1 is DFQATT and CDR2 is SNEGSKA (reference sequence). CDR3 size: 15 residues. The V gene lost 5 bases and the J gene lost 10 bases, with 24 bases spanning the gap. The CDR3 coding sequence is TGCAGTGCTGCGAAAGCCAACTCGGCCTGGAGGGAGCAGTTCTTC. Amino acids: CSAAKANSAWREQFF.

This clonotype was detected many times. The chain employs TRBV27 and TRBJ2-1; no reliable D call. Germline CDR1 reads MNHEY; CDR2 reads SMNVEV (reference sequence). With 5 bases removed from V and 6 bases from J, the gap between germline ends came to 11 bases. The CDR3 runs to 13 residues. The CDR3 DNA reads TGTGCCAGCAGTGTCGACTCGGGCAATGAGCAGTTCTTC. Its translation is CASSVDSGNEQFF.

The chain joins TRBV5-5 to TRBJ2-2; 7 bases map to TRBD1. This CDR3 contains 17 residues. After removal of 3 bases from V and 2 bases from J, the junction contained 10 bases not matched to a gene. CDR1 is SGHKS, CDR2 YYEKEE, per germline (reference sequence). The DNA for the CDR3 is TGTGCCAGCAGCTGGGACCTAGGACAGGCTAACACCGGGGAGCTGTTTTTT. As protein: CASSWDLGQANTGELFF. The full variable domain, its missing parts supplied by reference TRBV5-5 and TRBJ2-2, is DAGVTQSPTHLIKTRGQQVTLRCSPISGHKSVSWYQQVLGQGPQFIFQYYEKEERGRGNFPDRFSARQFPNYSSELNVNALLLGDSALYLCASSWDLGQANTGELFFGEGSRLTVL.

The J gene is TRBJ2-6, the V gene TRBV5-4, with TRBD1 matching over 9 bases. The trim removed 4 bases at V and 1 base at J, leaving 3 bases unmatched. Germline lookup yields CDR1 SGHNT and CDR2 YYREEE (reference sequence). The CDR3 extends over 16 amino acids. The CDR3 nucleotides read TGTGCCAGCAGCGGACAGGGGCGGTCTGGGGCCAACGTCCTGACTTTC. This sequence encodes CASSGQGRSGANVLTF.

The V and J genes are TRBV19 and TRBJ2-3; D tentatively reads TRBD1 or TRBD2 (5 bases each). The V gene's germline CDR1 is LNHDA and CDR2 SQIVND (reference sequence). V shed 5 bases and J shed 1 base, with 16 bases lying between them. CDR3 length equals 16 residues. The CDR3 protein is CASSPSGTEGTDTQYF. The DNA of the CDR3 is TGTGCCAGTAGTCCGTCCGGGACGGAAGGCACAGATACGCAGTATTTT.

This clonotype was detected many times. The chain combines TRBV21-1 with TRBJ1-2; TRBD1, the table's D call, lacks a check against the DNA. TRBV21-1 is described as a pseudogene. The CDR3 length is 16 residues. The CDR3 loop reads CASSTWTGGDLCGYTF. The CDR3 DNA reads TGTGCCAGCAGCACCTGGACAGGGGGCGATCTCTGTGGCTACACCTTC.

The V gene is TRBV20-1, the J gene TRBJ2-1, with TRBD2 identical over 9 bases. The CDR3 consists of 17 residues. V shed 5 bases and J 4 bases; nucleotides not matched to a gene: 15. Looked up from germline, CDR1 is DFQATT and CDR2 is SNEGSKA (reference sequence). CDR3 DNA sequence: TGCAGTGCTGGCCCTACTAGCGGGCGATACATTTACAATGAGCAGTTCTTC. It encodes CSAGPTSGRYIYNEQFF.

As for this clonotype: A junction boundary mismatches the germline segment, possibly from a read error. The J gene is TRBJ2-3, the V gene TRBV5-5; a possible D gene is TRBD2 (5 bases). This CDR3 contains 16 residues. CDR1 and CDR2 (germline): SGHKS, YYEKEE (reference sequence). CDR3 in DNA: TGTGCCAGCAGTCCCGATCTAGCTTACCCAAAAGATAGGCAGTATTTT. Its protein is CASSPDLAYPKDRQYF.